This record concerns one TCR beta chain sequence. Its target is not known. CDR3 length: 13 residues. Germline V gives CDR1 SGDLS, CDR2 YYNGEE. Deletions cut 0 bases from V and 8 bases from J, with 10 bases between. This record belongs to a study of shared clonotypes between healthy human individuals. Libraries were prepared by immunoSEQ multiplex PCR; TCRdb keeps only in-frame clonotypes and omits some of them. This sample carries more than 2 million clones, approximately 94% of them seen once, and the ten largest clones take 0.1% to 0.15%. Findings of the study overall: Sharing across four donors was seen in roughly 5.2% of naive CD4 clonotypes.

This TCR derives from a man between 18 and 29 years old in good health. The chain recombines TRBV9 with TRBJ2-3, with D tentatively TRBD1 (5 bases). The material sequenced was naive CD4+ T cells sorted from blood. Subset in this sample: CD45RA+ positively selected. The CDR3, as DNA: TGTGCCAGCAGCGTAGAGGCGCAGGGTACGCAGTATTTT. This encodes CASSVEAQGTQYF.